These T cell receptor beta chains were read from a single sample in a study of T cell responses to AZD1222 COVID-19 vaccine. The data were produced by immunoSEQ multiplex PCR, yet TCRdb's version contains in-frame clones alone and is incomplete. There are about 76,000 clones in the sample; 90% occur only once, and 4% to 5% lies in the top ten. The starting material was peripheral blood, obtained on day 0 of AZD1222 vaccination. All receptors come from an adult in good health. Each CDR3 is given with its conserved first and last residue. The D gene is left open where the match is weak. Rows give clone size only sometimes, using once, few, many, or a class for an expanded clone.

size	V	D	J	DNA	CDR3
once	TRBV7-9	NA	TRBJ1-5	TGTGCCAGCAGCTTAGCGGAATCTGGGGACTATAGCAATCAGCCCCAGCATTTT	CASSLAESGDYSNQPQHF
NA	TRBV7-2	NA	TRBJ1-2	TGTGCCAGCAGCTTGGGGGGGGAAGGCTATGGCTACACCTTC	CASSLGGEGYGYTF
NA	TRBV19	TRBD1	TRBJ1-1	TGTGCCAGTAGTATGACAGGGCTCACTCAAGCTTTCTTT	CASSMTGLTQAFF
NA	TRBV10-3	TRBD1	TRBJ2-3	TGTGCCATCAGTATGACAGGGGCCTCCACAGATACGCAGTATTTT	CAISMTGASTDTQYF
NA	TRBV2	TRBD1	TRBJ1-4	TGTGCCAGCAGGACAGGGGGCAGCGAAAAACTGTTTTTT	CASRTGGSEKLFF
NA	TRBV15	NA	TRBJ1-1	TGTGCCACCAGCAGAGACCCACCTATCGGACACCTGGAAACTGAAGCTTTCTTT	CATSRDPPIGHLETEAFF
NA	TRBV7-9	NA	TRBJ2-1	TGTGCCAGCAGCTTAGCATCCTACAATGAGCAGTTCTTC	CASSLASYNEQFF
NA	TRBV7-2	TRBD1	TRBJ2-5	TGTGCCAGCAGTTTGGGAACAGGGGGAGAGACCCAGTACTTC	CASSLGTGGETQYF
NA	TRBV5-1	NA	TRBJ2-3	TGCGCCAGCAGCTTGGCAGAAAGCACAGATACGCAGTATTTT	CASSLAESTDTQYF
NA	TRBV10-3	NA	TRBJ1-2	TGTGCCATCAGTGCGGACCCCTCTAACTATGGCTACACCTTC	CAISADPSNYGYTF